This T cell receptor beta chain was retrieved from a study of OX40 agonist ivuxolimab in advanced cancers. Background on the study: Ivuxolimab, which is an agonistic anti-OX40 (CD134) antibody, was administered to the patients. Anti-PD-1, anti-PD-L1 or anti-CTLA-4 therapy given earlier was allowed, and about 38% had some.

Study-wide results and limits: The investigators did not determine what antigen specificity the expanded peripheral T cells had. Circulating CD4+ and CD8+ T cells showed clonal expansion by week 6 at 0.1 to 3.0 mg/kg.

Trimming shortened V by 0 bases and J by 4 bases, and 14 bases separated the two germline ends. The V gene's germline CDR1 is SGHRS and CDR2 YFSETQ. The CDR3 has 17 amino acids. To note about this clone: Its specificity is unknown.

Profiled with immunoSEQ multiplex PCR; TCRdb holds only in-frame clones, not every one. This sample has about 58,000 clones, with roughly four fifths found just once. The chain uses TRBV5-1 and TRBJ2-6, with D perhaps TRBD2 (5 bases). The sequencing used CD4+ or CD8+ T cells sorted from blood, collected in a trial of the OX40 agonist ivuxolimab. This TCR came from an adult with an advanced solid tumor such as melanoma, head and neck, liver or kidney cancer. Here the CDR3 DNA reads TGCGCCAGCAGCTTGGGACTATCCGAGTCCGGGGCCAACGTCCTGACTTTC. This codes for CASSLGLSESGANVLTF.